A single sample gave rise to the 24 T cell receptor beta chains below, sequenced in a study of T cells in localized non-small cell lung cancer. TCRdb keeps only in-frame clones here, not all; method: immunoSEQ multiplex PCR. The data contain roughly 3,000 clones, approximately 25% of them singletons. The source material was lung tumor tissue, sampled before any cancer treatment. The receptor set was obtained from an older female donor with stage I lung adenocarcinoma.

The CDR3: CASSIRSRGQGFFF. CDR3 DNA: TGTGCCAGTAGTATAAGGTCCCGCGGACAGGGCTTCTTCTTT. The chain uses TRBV19 and TRBJ1-1; TRBD1 agrees at 8 bases. The CDR3 loop spans 14 amino acids. The germline V gene has CDR1 LNHDA and CDR2 SQIVND (reference sequence). J gave up 14 bases and V 2 bases, and 13 bases lay outside the gene matches.

The chain combines TRBV18 with TRBJ1-1; TRBD1 agrees at 8 bases. This CDR3 region has 16 residues. V was clipped by 0 bases and J by 0 bases; unmatched bases: 3. The V gene's germline CDR1 is KGHSH and CDR2 LQKENI. CDR3 amino acids: CASSPPGQVLNTEAFF. The DNA for the CDR3 is TGTGCCAGCTCACCACCGGGACAGGTTTTGAACACTGAAGCTTTCTTT.

The chain employs TRBV28 and TRBJ2-3; 12 positions agree with TRBD2. The CDR3 runs 14 residues. V shed 7 bases and J 5 bases; nucleotides not matched to a gene: 4. The germline V gene encodes CDR1 MDHEN and CDR2 SYDVKM. The CDR3 coding sequence is TGTGCCAGCAAACGGGGACTAGCGGGAGATACGCAGTATTTT. It yields the protein CASKRGLAGDTQYF.

V gene TRBV19 combines with J gene TRBJ2-1, with 7 bases lining up with TRBD1. CDR1 and CDR2 from the germline V gene are LNHDA and SQIVND (reference sequence). Trimming took 7 bases from V and 8 from J; bases not matched to a gene: 14. The CDR3 totals 15 residues. The CDR3 sequence: CASIFRVGGKDEQFF. Here the CDR3 DNA reads TGTGCCAGTATCTTTCGCGTAGGGGGCAAGGATGAGCAGTTCTTC.

The chain employs TRBV6-8 and TRBJ1-6; perhaps TRBD1 as D (6 bases). Trimming cost V 5 bases and J 12 bases, with 20 bases left between them. Germline loops: CDR1 MNHGY, CDR2 SAAAGT. This CDR3 region has 15 residues. DNA for the CDR3: TGTGCCAGCAGTCAGTTACAGGGCGGTGATGGACCCCTCCACTTT. Translated, it gives CASSQLQGGDGPLHF.

This clone is classed as medium-sized (0.01 to 0.1%). V is TRBV9 and J is TRBJ2-1, with 9 bases fitting TRBD1. CDR3 length: 15 amino acids. V lost 4 bases, J lost 8 bases, and 10 bases stayed unmatched. Germline V gene lookup returns CDR1 SGDLS and CDR2 YYNGEE. The CDR3 sequence: CASSFPGQGKDEQFF. Written as DNA, the CDR3 is TGTGCCAGCAGCTTCCCCGGACAGGGGAAAGATGAGCAGTTCTTC.

This clone was counted a few times. The rearrangement joins TRBV6-8 to TRBJ2-7; TRBD1 agrees at 11 bases. V lost 0 bases and J lost 4; bases outside the gene matches: 8. The CDR3 loop spans 17 amino acids. In germline, CDR1 is MNHGY, CDR2 SAAAGT. In nucleotides, the CDR3 is TGTGCCAGCAGTTACTCGGCTGTCGGGACAGGGGGATACGAGCAGTACTTC. Translating gives CASSYSAVGTGGYEQYF.

The chain recombines TRBV11-3 with TRBJ1-1; 8 bases fit TRBD1. With V trimmed by 3 bases and J by 2 bases, 8 bases remained unmatched. The V gene's germline CDR1 is SGHNT and CDR2 YENEEA. The CDR3 loop spans 16 amino acids. In nucleotides, the CDR3 is TGTGCCAGCAGCTTGGGGCAGGGGGCAGGTAACACTGAAGCTTTCTTT. Its translation is CASSLGQGAGNTEAFF.

J is TRBJ1-5 and V is TRBV28; 9 bases agree with TRBD1. CDR3 length equals 17 residues. The ends lost 6 bases at V and 0 bases at J; junction bases unmatched: 9. Looked up from germline, CDR1 is MDHEN and CDR2 is SYDVKM. For the CDR3, the DNA is TGTGCCAGCAGCCAAATACAGGGGGCAACTAGCAATCAGCCCCAGCATTTT. Residues: CASSQIQGATSNQPQHF.

The chain combines TRBV2 with TRBJ2-2; 9 bases agree with TRBD1. This CDR3 is built from 12 residues. CDR1 SNHLY and CDR2 FYNNEI come from the germline V gene. The J segment lost 9 bases and the V segment lost 6 bases, leaving 2 bases of the junction unmatched. The CDR3 DNA follows: TGTGCCAGCAGCGGGACAGGGTGGGAGCTGTTTTTT. The encoded protein is CASSGTGWELFF.

The chain employs TRBV28 and TRBJ2-2, with 8 bases that match TRBD1. V shed 3 bases and J 4 bases; nucleotides not matched to a gene: 10. CDR1 MDHEN and CDR2 SYDVKM come from the germline V gene. The CDR3 is made up of 17 amino acids. In nucleotides, the CDR3 is TGTGCCAGCAGTTTGAGACAGGGGTACTCCCGCACCGGGGAGCTGTTTTTT. The encoded protein is CASSLRQGYSRTGELFF.

This clone rates as large (0.1 to 1%). This sequence joins TRBV9 and TRBJ2-1; 8 nucleotides agree with TRBD1. Germline lookup yields CDR1 SGDLS and CDR2 YYNGEE. Losses at the gene ends were 0 bases for V and 2 bases for J; bases not matched to a gene: 13. This CDR3 comprises 19 residues. The CDR3 DNA reads as TGTGCCAGCAGCGTAGTAAGCAGGGGGCTCCCAACACCCTACAATGAGCAGTTCTTC. This gives the protein CASSVVSRGLPTPYNEQFF. Supplemented by reference TRBV9 and TRBJ2-1, the full variable domain reads DSGVTQTPKHLITATGQRVTLRCSPRSGDLSVYWYQQSLDQGLQFLIQYYNGEERAKGNILERFSAQQFPDLHSELNLSSLELGDSALYFCASSVVSRGLPTPYNEQFFGPGTRLTVL.

This clone is classed as medium-sized (0.01 to 0.1%). This chain joins TRBV6-8 and TRBJ2-3; tentatively, D is TRBD2 (6 bases). The V gene lost 5 bases and the J gene lost 5 bases, with 17 bases spanning the gap. The CDR3 covers 15 residues. Germline-derived CDR1 and CDR2 are MNHGY and SAAAGT. In DNA, the CDR3 is TGTGCCAGCAGTGGCGCGGGGTTTTTGGGAGATACGCAGTATTTT. Its translation is CASSGAGFLGDTQYF.

This chain uses TRBV5-1 with TRBJ1-1; the match to TRBD1 covers 11 bases. This CDR3 has 16 amino acids. The germline gives CDR1 SGHRS, CDR2 YFSETQ. V lost 4 bases and J lost 4; bases outside the gene matches: 9. CDR3 amino acids: CASSLWTGGIGTEAFF. CDR3 nucleotide sequence: TGCGCCAGCAGCCTGTGGACAGGGGGCATTGGCACTGAAGCTTTCTTT.

This clone was seen a handful of times. The V and J genes are TRBV6-1 and TRBJ1-1; 10 nucleotides agree with TRBD1. Germline V gene sequence: CDR1 MNHNS, CDR2 SASEGT. The CDR3 length is 16 residues. After removal of 0 bases from V and 4 bases from J, the junction contained 5 bases not matched to a gene. Here the CDR3 DNA reads TGTGCCAGCAGTGAAGCGCGTAGGACAGGGGGCACTGAAGCTTTCTTT. It is translated as CASSEARRTGGTEAFF.

The V gene is TRBV15, the J gene TRBJ2-5; 8 bases fit TRBD1. V was clipped by 0 bases and J by 8 bases; unmatched bases: 8. CDR1 LNHNV and CDR2 YYDKDF come from the germline V gene (reference sequence). The CDR3 is made up of 15 amino acids. DNA of the CDR3: TGTGCCACCAGCAGAGATCGCAGGGGGCGCAGTACCCAGTACTTC. Protein product: CATSRDRRGRSTQYF.

This clone came up a few times. The gene calls are TRBV12-2 and TRBJ1-6; the D call TRBD1 from the table was never checked on the DNA. TRBV12-2 is a documented pseudogene. The CDR3 totals 17 residues. In nucleotides, the CDR3 is TGTGCAAGTCGCCGCGTTGACGGGACAGGGAATGCTTCACCCCTCCACTTT. Encoded protein: CASRRVDGTGNASPLHF.

In this sample, this clone turned up a few times. For the CDR3, the DNA is TGTGCCAGCAGTATATCCAGGGGGGGCTCTAACACTGAAGCTTTCTTT. It encodes CASSISRGGSNTEAFF. The chain is built from TRBV28 and TRBJ1-1; TRBD1 agrees at 7 bases. Germline loops: CDR1 MDHEN, CDR2 SYDVKM. The CDR3 sequence is 16 residues long. The junction had 11 bases not matched to a gene; V was cut back by 5 bases and J by 2 bases.

This clone was observed a handful of times. The rearrangement joins TRBV19 to TRBJ1-5; 7 bases are a match to TRBD1. Germline CDR1 LNHDA, CDR2 SQIVND (reference sequence). This CDR3 has 18 amino acids. V dropped 0 bases and J dropped 4; count of bases not matched to a gene: 12. CDR3 coding DNA: TGTGCCAGTAGTATAGATCCGGTAGGGACGACAGGGAATCAGCCCCAGCATTTT. Its translation is CASSIDPVGTTGNQPQHF.

The chain recombines TRBV18 with TRBJ1-1; the match to TRBD1 covers 9 bases. The V gene end was trimmed by 4 bases and the J gene end by 0 bases; junction bases not matched to a gene: 3. The V gene's germline CDR1 is KGHSH and CDR2 LQKENI. The CDR3 is made up of 15 amino acids. This CDR3 reads CASSRGTGMNTEAFF. Written as DNA, the CDR3 is TGTGCCAGCTCACGAGGGACAGGGATGAACACTGAAGCTTTCTTT.

CDR3 in DNA: TGCAGCGTGAGGGGACTAGCGGGGACCTACGAGCAGTACTTC. Its protein is CSVRGLAGTYEQYF. The V gene is TRBV29-1, the J gene TRBJ2-7, with TRBD2 matching 13 bases. In germline, CDR1 is SQVTM, CDR2 ANQGSEA. Trimming cost V 6 bases and J 2 bases; bases outside gene matches: 4. The CDR3 has 14 amino acids.

The chain recombines TRBV5-1 with TRBJ2-3; 8 bases agree with TRBD2. The length of the CDR3 is 14 residues. J was trimmed by 1 base and V by 2 bases; bases with no gene match: 0. The germline gives CDR1 SGHRS, CDR2 YFSETQ. The chain's CDR3 is CASSFSGGTDTQYF. CDR3 DNA sequence: TGCGCCAGCAGCTTTAGCGGGGGCACAGATACGCAGTATTTT.

This clone was seen a few times. The chain uses TRBV19 and TRBJ1-1, with TRBD1 as a possible D gene (6 bases). This CDR3 has 14 residues. The germline V gene has CDR1 LNHDA and CDR2 SQIVND (reference sequence). V shed 4 bases and J shed 1 base, with 10 bases lying between them. The CDR3 bases are TGTGCCAGTAGTACAGGGGCCAGGAACACTGAAGCTTTCTTT. Its translation: CASSTGARNTEAFF.

This clone ranks as medium-sized. The CDR3 DNA reads as TGTGCCAGCAGCGAACACCTAACAGGCAACTATGGCTACACCTTC. Protein: CASSEHLTGNYGYTF. This rearrangement joins TRBV11-3 to TRBJ1-2; tentative D call: TRBD1 (5 bases). From germline, CDR1 is SGHNT and CDR2 YENEEA. The germline V and J ends were trimmed by 5 bases and 2 bases, with 15 bases remaining between them. The CDR3 loop spans 15 amino acids.